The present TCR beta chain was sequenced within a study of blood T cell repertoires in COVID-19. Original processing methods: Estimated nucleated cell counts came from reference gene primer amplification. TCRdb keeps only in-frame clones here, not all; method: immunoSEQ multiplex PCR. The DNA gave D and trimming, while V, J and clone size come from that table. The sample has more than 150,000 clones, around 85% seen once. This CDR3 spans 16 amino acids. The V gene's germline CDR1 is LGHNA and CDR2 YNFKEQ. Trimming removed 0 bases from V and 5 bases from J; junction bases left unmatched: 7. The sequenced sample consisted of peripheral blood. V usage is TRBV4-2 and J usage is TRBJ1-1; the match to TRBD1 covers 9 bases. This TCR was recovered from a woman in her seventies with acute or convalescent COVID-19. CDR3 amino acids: CASSQDLDRGWTEAFF. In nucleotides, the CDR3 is TGTGCCAGCAGCCAAGATCTCGACAGGGGGTGGACTGAAGCTTTCTTT.